The 16 T cell receptor beta chains below all came from one sample that was sequenced in a study of blood T cell repertoires in COVID-19. Sequencing was performed with immunoSEQ multiplex PCR; in TCRdb, only in-frame clones are kept and a portion is missing. The sample lists approximately 190,000 clones, 65% to 85% seen once, with roughly 6.9% in the top ten. Material for sequencing was PBMCs or T cells enriched from blood (not recorded which). The receptor set was obtained from a man aged 40-49 years who had recovered from COVID-19.

The chain recombines TRBV7-9 with TRBJ1-1; D is unresolved. The ends were cut back, 6 bases at V and 1 base at J, with 9 bases in the middle. This CDR3 is built from 13 residues. CDR1 is SEHNR and CDR2 is FQNEAQ in the germline V gene (reference sequence). CDR3 in amino acids: CASSFDWNTEAFF. CDR3 sequence (DNA): TGTGCCAGCAGTTTCGACTGGAACACTGAAGCTTTCTTT.

The rearrangement joins TRBV11-2 to TRBJ1-3, with TRBD1 identical over 7 bases. V shed 8 bases and J 2 bases; nucleotides not matched to a gene: 6. The length of the CDR3 is 14 residues. Germline V CDR1 and CDR2: SGHAT, FQNNGV. The CDR3, as DNA: TGTGCCAGCGCCCCTCAGGGGGCTGGAAACACCATATATTTT. Translating it yields CASAPQGAGNTIYF.

A note on this clone: Other DNA sequences from this sample encode an identical CDR3 as well. The gene calls are TRBV5-1 and TRBJ2-3; 8 bases fit TRBD2. This CDR3 spans 15 amino acids. With V trimmed by 0 bases and J by 6 bases, 6 bases remained unmatched. The germline gives CDR1 SGHRS, CDR2 YFSETQ. The CDR3, as DNA: TGCGCCAGCAGCTTGGGGCGGGGGGCCGGGGATACGCAGTATTTT. Amino acid sequence: CASSLGRGAGDTQYF. The variable domain in full, completed from reference TRBV5-1 and TRBJ2-3, reads KAGVTQTPRYLIKTRGQQVTLSCSPISGHRSVSWYQQTPGQGLQFLFEYFSETQRNKGNFPGRFSGRQFSNSRSEMNVSTLELGDSALYLCASSLGRGAGDTQYFGPGTRLTVL.

About this clone itself: An end of the junction does not agree with germline; a read error may underlie this. The chain employs TRBV6-4 and TRBJ1-1; D might be TRBD1 (5 bases). There are 13 residues in the CDR3. Germline CDR1 and CDR2: MRHNA and SNTAGT. The CDR3 loop reads CASRDGADTEAFF. CDR3 DNA: TGTGCCAGCCGTGATGGGGCAGACACTGAAGCTTTCTTT.

The chain links TRBV3-1 (or the pseudogene TRBV3-2) to TRBJ2-1, with 11 bases fitting TRBD2. CDR1 is LGHDT and CDR2 is YNNKEL in the germline V gene (reference sequence). The CDR3 is made up of 14 amino acids. CDR3 residues: CAAAASGGNNEQFF. The CDR3 DNA reads as TGTGCAGCTGCCGCTAGCGGGGGGAACAATGAGCAGTTCTTC.

The V call is TRBV18, the J call TRBJ1-1; 12 bases are a match to TRBD1. This CDR3 region has 16 residues. CDR1 is KGHSH and CDR2 is LQKENI in the germline V gene. The V segment lost 3 bases and the J segment 5 bases; nucleotides outside the gene matches: 7. The CDR3 is CASSPAGTGGRTEAFF. The CDR3 coding sequence is TGTGCCAGCTCACCCGCAGGGACAGGGGGCAGAACTGAAGCTTTCTTT.

The V call is TRBV5-4, the J call TRBJ2-1; perhaps TRBD2 as D (5 bases). This CDR3 is 14 amino acids long. V lost 0 bases and J lost 5, with 9 bases in between. CDR1 is SGHNT, CDR2 YYREEE, per germline (reference sequence). The CDR3: CASSLGAAHNEQFF. Here the CDR3 DNA reads TGTGCCAGCAGCTTGGGAGCGGCGCACAATGAGCAGTTCTTC.

The rearrangement links TRBV6-2 or TRBV6-3 to TRBJ1-2; 10 nucleotides agree with TRBD1. The CDR3 consists of 16 residues. Germline V gene sequence: CDR1 MNHEY, CDR2 SVGEGT. The V gene end was trimmed by 4 bases and the J gene end by 3 bases; junction bases not matched to a gene: 8. The CDR3 DNA sequence: TGTGCCAGCAGTTCTCTCCGACAGGGGGCTTACTATGGCTACACCTTC. This translates into CASSSLRQGAYYGYTF.

The chain is built from TRBV7-9 and TRBJ1-1; 7 bases map to TRBD1. In germline, CDR1 is SEHNR, CDR2 FQNEAQ (reference sequence). There are 15 residues in the CDR3. V lost 0 bases to trimming and J lost 5 bases; unmatched junction nucleotides: 6. This CDR3 is CASSLALGGTTEAFF. For the CDR3, the DNA is TGTGCCAGCAGCTTAGCGCTAGGGGGCACGACTGAAGCTTTCTTT.

The V call is TRBV18, the J call TRBJ1-2, with 11 bases lining up with TRBD1. Germline CDR1 KGHSH, CDR2 LQKENI. There are 16 residues in the CDR3. Unmatched junction bases numbered 16, after V lost 3 bases and J lost 13 bases. The CDR3 reads CASSPAKSGTGGIRTF. The CDR3 DNA sequence: TGTGCCAGCTCACCCGCAAAATCCGGGACAGGGGGAATCCGCACCTTC.

The chain uses TRBV9 and TRBJ1-2; D is undetermined. Germline CDR1 is SGDLS and CDR2 is YYNGEE. The CDR3 length is 17 residues. V was clipped by 0 bases and J by 6 bases, with 21 bases between them. Here the CDR3 DNA reads TGTGCCAGCAGCGTAGAGGGTACGGGATATTCCGTGGATGGCTACACCTTC. Translating gives CASSVEGTGYSVDGYTF.

This chain joins TRBV5-1 and TRBJ1-3; perhaps TRBD1 as D (6 bases). Trimming removed 4 bases at V and 4 bases at J, with 18 bases between. Germline V gives CDR1 SGHRS, CDR2 YFSETQ. The CDR3 is 16 amino acids. CDR3 sequence (DNA): TGCGCCAGCAGCCACGAGGCTACAGGGCTCGGAAACACCATATATTTT. Encoded protein: CASSHEATGLGNTIYF.

The chain's CDR3 is CASRVYPGTGGQYF. The CDR3 DNA follows: TGTGCCAGCCGTGTATACCCCGGCACCGGGGGGCAGTACTTC. The genes are TRBV27 and TRBJ2-7; D might be TRBD2 (6 bases). Trimming left V 8 bases short and J 9 bases short, with 23 bases between. The CDR3 contains 14 residues. CDR1 is MNHEY, CDR2 SMNVEV, per germline (reference sequence).

V is TRBV18 and J is TRBJ1-3; TRBD1 might be the D (6 bases). V was trimmed by 3 bases and J by 1 base, leaving 19 bases between them. In germline, CDR1 is KGHSH, CDR2 LQKENI. The length of the CDR3 is 18 residues. The CDR3 region is CASSPSQGQIGSGNTIYF. The CDR3 coding sequence is TGTGCCAGCTCACCCTCACAAGGACAGATAGGATCTGGAAACACCATATATTTT.

In this sample, this clone turned up a few times. The chain links TRBV11-3 to TRBJ2-1; 7 bases are a match to TRBD2. The germline V gene has CDR1 SGHNT and CDR2 YENEEA. The junction had 4 bases not matched to a gene; V was cut back by 3 bases and J by 8 bases. The CDR3 runs to 13 residues. CDR3 loop: CASSLSGRDEQFF. The CDR3 region has the DNA TGTGCCAGCAGCTTGTCGGGGAGGGATGAGCAGTTCTTC.

This rearrangement joins TRBV18 to TRBJ1-2; TRBD1 matches at 12 bases. With V trimmed by 6 bases and J by 4 bases, 6 bases remained unmatched. CDR3 length: 15 amino acids. CDR1 is KGHSH and CDR2 is LQKENI in the germline V gene. The chain's CDR3 is CASSPGTGGSYGYTF. The DNA of the CDR3 is TGTGCCAGCTCGCCCGGGACAGGGGGCTCCTATGGCTACACCTTC.